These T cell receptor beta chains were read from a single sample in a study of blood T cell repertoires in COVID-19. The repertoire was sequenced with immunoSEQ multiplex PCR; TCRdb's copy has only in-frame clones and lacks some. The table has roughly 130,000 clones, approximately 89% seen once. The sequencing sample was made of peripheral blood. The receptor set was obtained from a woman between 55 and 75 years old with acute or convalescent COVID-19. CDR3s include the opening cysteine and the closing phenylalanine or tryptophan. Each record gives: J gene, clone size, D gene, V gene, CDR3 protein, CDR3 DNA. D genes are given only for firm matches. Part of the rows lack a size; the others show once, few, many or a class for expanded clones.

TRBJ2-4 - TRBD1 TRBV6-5 CASRDRGLSIQYF TGTGCCAGCAGAGACAGGGGGCTGAGCATTCAGTACTTC
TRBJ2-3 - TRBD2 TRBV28 CASSSPGLAASDTQYF TGTGCCAGCAGTTCACCGGGACTAGCGGCCTCAGATACGCAGTATTTT
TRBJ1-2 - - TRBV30 CAGTTENANYGYTF TGTGCCGGGACAACAGAGAACGCTAACTATGGCTACACCTTC
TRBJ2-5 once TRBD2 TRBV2 CATQGLAGAETQYF TGTGCCACCCAGGGACTAGCGGGAGCAGAGACCCAGTACTTC
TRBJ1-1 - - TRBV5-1 CASSLGGRIMNTEAFF TGCGCCAGCAGCTTGGGGGGCAGGATAATGAACACTGAAGCTTTCTTT
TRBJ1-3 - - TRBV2 CASISSGAGARGNTIYF TGTGCCAGCATATCCTCCGGGGCGGGAGCGAGGGGAAACACCATATATTTT
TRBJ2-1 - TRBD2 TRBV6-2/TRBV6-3 CASSPWTSLNEQFF TGTGCCAGCAGTCCGTGGACTAGTTTAAATGAGCAGTTCTTC
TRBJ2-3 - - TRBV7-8 CASSLGTPRTDTQYF TGTGCCAGCAGCCTCGGGACACCCCGGACAGATACGCAGTATTTT
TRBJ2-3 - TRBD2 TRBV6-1 CASSGGYSGSTDTQYF TGTGCCAGCAGTGGAGGTTATAGCGGGAGCACAGATACGCAGTATTTT
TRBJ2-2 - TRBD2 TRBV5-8 CASSLVIGLGVNTGELFF TGTGCCAGCAGCTTGGTAATCGGACTAGGAGTTAACACCGGGGAGCTGTTTTTT
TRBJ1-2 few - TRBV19 CASSIAGRGNYGYTF TGTGCCAGTAGTATAGCCGGCAGGGGAAACTATGGCTACACCTTC
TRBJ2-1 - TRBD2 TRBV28 CASRVTLGRGSSYNEQFF TGTGCCAGCAGGGTGACTCTCGGGCGGGGGAGCTCCTACAATGAGCAGTTCTTC
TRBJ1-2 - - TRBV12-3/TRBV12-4 CASSQTEQNGYTF TGTGCCAGCAGCCAGACAGAACAGAATGGCTACACCTTC
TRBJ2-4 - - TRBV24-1 CATSDATGVKNIQYF TGTGCCACCAGTGACGCCACAGGCGTCAAAAACATTCAGTACTTC
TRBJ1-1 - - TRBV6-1 CASSEVPEAEAFF TGTGCCAGCAGTGAAGTCCCGGAGGCTGAAGCTTTCTTT
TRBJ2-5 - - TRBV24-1 CATSDFRLGSETQYF TGTGCCACCAGTGATTTCAGACTAGGCTCAGAGACCCAGTACTTC
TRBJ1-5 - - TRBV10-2 CASSESGGSYQPQHF TGCGCCAGCAGTGAGTCAGGGGGATCCTATCAGCCCCAGCATTTT
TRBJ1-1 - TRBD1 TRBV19 CASSGTALNTEAFF TGTGCCAGTAGTGGGACAGCCTTGAACACTGAAGCTTTCTTT
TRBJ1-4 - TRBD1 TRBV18 CASTEQQGLNEKLFF TGTGCCAGCACCGAACAACAGGGGCTTAATGAAAAACTGTTTTTT
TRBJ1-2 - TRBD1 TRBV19 CASSRTPGTGGAYGYTF TGTGCCAGTAGCCGAACACCCGGGACAGGGGGCGCATATGGCTACACCTTC
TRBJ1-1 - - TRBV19 CASTIGGGVTEAFF TGTGCCAGTACTATCGGGGGAGGGGTCACTGAAGCTTTCTTT
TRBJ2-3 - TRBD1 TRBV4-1 CASSQEGTGGTAQYF TGCGCCAGCAGCCAAGAGGGGACAGGGGGTACCGCGCAGTATTTT